The rows below give T cell receptor beta chains drawn from one sample of a study of cytomegalovirus exposure and HLA in healthy donors. Some clones are missing from TCRdb's copy, which holds only in-frame ones; the method was immunoSEQ multiplex PCR. The sample lists about 110,000 clones; 65% to 80% were seen once. Material for sequencing was PBMCs. The receptor source for this set is a male donor in good health and CMV-seropositive. CDR3s include the opening cysteine and the closing phenylalanine or tryptophan. The order of the fields is clone size, D gene, J gene, V gene, CDR3 DNA, CDR3 protein. A D gene is named only where the DNA matches it firmly. Clone size appears in some rows only: once, few, many, or a class for an expanded clone.

size: NA
D: NA
J: TRBJ2-6
V: TRBV4-3
DNA: TGCGCCAGCAGCCAAGACTCGAGTTTCTCTGGGGCCAACGTCCTGACTTTC
CDR3: CASSQDSSFSGANVLTF

size: NA
D: NA
J: TRBJ2-1
V: TRBV21-1
DNA: TGTGCCAGCAGCGGGGGGAGTTCGGTCGGTGAGCAGTTCTTC
CDR3: CASSGGSSVGEQFF

size: NA
D: NA
J: TRBJ1-2
V: TRBV6-1
DNA: TGTGCCAGCAGTGAAGACCGGGATCTAGCTAACTATGGCTACACCTTC
CDR3: CASSEDRDLANYGYTF

size: NA
D: TRBD1
J: TRBJ2-7
V: TRBV11-1
DNA: TGTGCCAGCAGCATTATCGGGACAGGGGGAAACGAGCAGTACTTC
CDR3: CASSIIGTGGNEQYF

size: NA
D: TRBD1
J: TRBJ2-2
V: TRBV5-1
DNA: TGCGCCAGCAGCAAGGACAGGGGGTCAAACACCGGGGAGCTGTTTTTT
CDR3: CASSKDRGSNTGELFF

size: NA
D: TRBD1
J: TRBJ1-2
V: TRBV9
DNA: TGTGCCAGCAGGGACGGGACAGGGATCGGCTACACCTTC
CDR3: CASRDGTGIGYTF

size: few
D: NA
J: TRBJ1-5
V: TRBV4-1
DNA: TGCGCCAGCAGCATTCCCCTCCAGCAGCCCCAGCATTTT
CDR3: CASSIPLQQPQHF

size: NA
D: TRBD1
J: TRBJ1-6
V: TRBV7-9
DNA: TGTGCCAGCAGCGCCCAAACAGGGGGAGAATCACCCCTCCACTTT
CDR3: CASSAQTGGESPLHF

size: NA
D: NA
J: TRBJ1-2
V: TRBV15
DNA: TGTGCCACCAGCACAATGGGTCAGGGCGGCTACACCTTC
CDR3: CATSTMGQGGYTF

size: NA
D: TRBD1
J: TRBJ1-6
V: TRBV6-5
DNA: TGTGCCAGCAGTTACGGGGACAGGGTCCGTCATTCACCCCTCCACTTT
CDR3: CASSYGDRVRHSPLHF

size: NA
D: TRBD1
J: TRBJ1-3
V: TRBV4-2
DNA: TGTGCCAGCAGCCAACCCAGGGGGCTATATGACACCATATATTTT
CDR3: CASSQPRGLYDTIYF

size: NA
D: NA
J: TRBJ2-3
V: TRBV2
DNA: TGTGCCGACACAACCCTTAGCGGACCTAGCACAGATACGCAGTATTTT
CDR3: CADTTLSGPSTDTQYF

size: few
D: NA
J: TRBJ2-7
V: TRBV7-3
DNA: TGTGCCAGCAGCCCCTTTGGGGGGAGAATGACCTACGAGCAGTACTTC
CDR3: CASSPFGGRMTYEQYF

size: NA
D: NA
J: TRBJ2-7
V: TRBV4-2
DNA: TGTGCCAGCAGCCAAGATCTGAGGGTTGGCGACGAGCAGTACTTC
CDR3: CASSQDLRVGDEQYF

size: NA
D: NA
J: TRBJ2-5
V: TRBV9
DNA: TGTGCCAGCAGCGCACAGATGATGAGACAAGAGACCCAGTACTTC
CDR3: CASSAQMMRQETQYF

size: NA
D: TRBD2
J: TRBJ2-7
V: TRBV25-1
DNA: TGTGCCAGCAGTGAGGGGGGGGTGAGCTCCTACGAGCAGTACTTC
CDR3: CASSEGGVSSYEQYF

size: NA
D: TRBD1
J: TRBJ1-5
V: TRBV30
DNA: TGTGCCTGGAGTGCAGGGGGACAGGCCAATCAGCCCCAGCATTTT
CDR3: CAWSAGGQANQPQHF

size: NA
D: TRBD1
J: TRBJ1-2
V: TRBV5-4
DNA: TGTGCCAGCAGCCCAGGGGGCCCAAACTATGGCTACACCTTC
CDR3: CASSPGGPNYGYTF